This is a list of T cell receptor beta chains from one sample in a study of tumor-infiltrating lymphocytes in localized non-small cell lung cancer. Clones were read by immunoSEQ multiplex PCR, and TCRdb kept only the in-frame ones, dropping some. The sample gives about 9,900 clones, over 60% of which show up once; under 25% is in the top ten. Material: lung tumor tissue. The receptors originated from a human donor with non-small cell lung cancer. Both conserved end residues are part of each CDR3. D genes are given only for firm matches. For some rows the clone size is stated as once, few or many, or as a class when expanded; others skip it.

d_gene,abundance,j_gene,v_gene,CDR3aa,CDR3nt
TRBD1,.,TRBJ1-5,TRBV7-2,CASSEGQIYQPQHF,TGTGCCAGCAGCGAGGGACAGATTTATCAGCCCCAGCATTTT
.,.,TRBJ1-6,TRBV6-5,CASQEQGGSPLHF,TGTGCCAGCCAGGAACAGGGTGGGTCACCCCTCCACTTT
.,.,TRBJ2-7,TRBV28,CASTAGSYEQYF,TGTGCCAGCACCGCTGGCTCCTACGAGCAGTACTTC
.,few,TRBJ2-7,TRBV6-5,CASSFSGASYEQYF,TGTGCCAGCAGTTTCTCCGGGGCCTCCTACGAGCAGTACTTC
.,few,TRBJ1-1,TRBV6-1,CASKTGINTEAFF,TGTGCCAGCAAGACGGGGATTAACACTGAAGCTTTCTTT
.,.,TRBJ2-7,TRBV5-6,CASTPRDFTYEQYF,TGTGCCAGCACCCCCAGGGACTTCACCTACGAGCAGTACTTC
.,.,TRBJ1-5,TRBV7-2,CASSRENGQPQHF,TGTGCCAGCAGCCGGGAGAATGGTCAGCCCCAGCATTTT
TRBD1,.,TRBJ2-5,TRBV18,CASSPTYRGVVGRLQETQYF,TGTGCCAGCTCACCGACGTACAGGGGTGTTGTGGGGCGCTTACAAGAGACCCAGTACTTC
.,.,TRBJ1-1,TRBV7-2,CASRVGSTEAFF,TGTGCCAGCAGGGTCGGGTCGACTGAAGCTTTCTTT
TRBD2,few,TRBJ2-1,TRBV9,CASSPVAGDEQFF,TGTGCCAGCAGCCCGGTAGCGGGGGATGAGCAGTTCTTC
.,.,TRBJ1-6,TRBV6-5,CASSYSKGRGSPLHF,TGTGCCAGCAGTTACTCGAAAGGCAGGGGCTCACCCCTCCACTTT
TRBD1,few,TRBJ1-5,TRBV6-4,CASSAVTGAQPQHF,TGTGCCAGCAGTGCCGTGACAGGGGCTCAGCCCCAGCATTTT
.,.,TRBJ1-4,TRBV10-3,CAISESPLGGEKLFF,TGTGCCATCAGTGAGTCGCCCCTGGGGGGTGAAAAACTGTTTTTT
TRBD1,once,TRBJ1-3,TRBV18,CASSPPGQGSSGNTIYF,TGTGCCAGCTCACCACCGGGACAGGGGAGCTCTGGAAACACCATATATTTT
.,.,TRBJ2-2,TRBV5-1,CASAFWENTGELFF,TGCGCCAGTGCGTTTTGGGAAAACACCGGGGAGCTGTTTTTT
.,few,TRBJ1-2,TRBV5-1,CASSSAGQVRGYTF,TGCGCCAGCAGCTCCGCAGGGCAGGTGAGAGGCTACACCTTC
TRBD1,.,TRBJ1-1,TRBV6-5,CATTGTGGRAFF,TGTGCCACCACTGGAACAGGGGGAAGAGCTTTCTTT
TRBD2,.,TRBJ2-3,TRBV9,CASSVEIGVAGTSTDTQYF,TGTGCCAGCAGCGTAGAGATTGGAGTAGCGGGGACTAGCACAGATACGCAGTATTTT
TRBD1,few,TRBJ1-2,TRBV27,CASRLAGQVDGYTF,TGTGCCAGCAGGCTCGCGGGACAGGTGGATGGCTACACCTTC
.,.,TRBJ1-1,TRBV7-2,CASSLARWTAGTEAFF,TGTGCCAGCAGCTTAGCCCGCTGGACGGCAGGAACTGAAGCTTTCTTT
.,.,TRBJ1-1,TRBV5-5,CASSLEGYKGTEAFF,TGTGCCAGCAGCTTGGAAGGGTACAAGGGCACTGAAGCTTTCTTT
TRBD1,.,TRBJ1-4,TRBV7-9,CASSSYTGGNEKLFF,TGTGCCAGCAGCTCCTATACAGGGGGTAATGAAAAACTGTTTTTT
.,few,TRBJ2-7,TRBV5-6,CASSQGLPGEQYF,TGTGCCAGCAGCCAGGGACTCCCAGGCGAGCAGTACTTC